This T cell receptor beta chain emerged from a study of CD8 T cells in ankylosing spondylitis. The study's findings and limits: According to the report, clones linked to the disease were significantly enriched in matched synovial fluid samples taken from ankylosing spondylitis patients. Apparently characteristic of ankylosing spondylitis blood was a TCR beta motif (about 8 highly homologous variants). Peripheral blood held disease-linked clones only at relatively low frequency, and these were CD8+. Earlier literature documents some of the motif variants in reactive arthritis synovial fluid and blood.

TCRdb itself ran the 5' RACE reads through MiXCR, one entry per CDR3 protein. This sample carries 200,000 to 300,000 distinct CDR3 sequences, around 32% of them seen once, and the ten largest clones take roughly 4.2%. The CDR3 covers 18 residues. V lost 6 bases to trimming and J lost 0 bases; unmatched junction nucleotides: 9. The germline V gene encodes CDR1 DFQATT and CDR2 SNEGSKA (reference sequence). As for this clonotype: No antigen is known for it.

The TCR originated in a male donor with ankylosing spondylitis or in good health (not recorded which). Specimen: blood, either unsorted or a sorted T cell fraction (not recorded which). V and J are TRBV20-1 and TRBJ2-1; 15 nucleotides line up with TRBD2. The CDR3 reads CSADGTSGGPSSYNEQFF. For the CDR3, the DNA is TGCAGTGCCGACGGGACTAGCGGGGGGCCGAGCTCCTACAATGAGCAGTTCTTC.